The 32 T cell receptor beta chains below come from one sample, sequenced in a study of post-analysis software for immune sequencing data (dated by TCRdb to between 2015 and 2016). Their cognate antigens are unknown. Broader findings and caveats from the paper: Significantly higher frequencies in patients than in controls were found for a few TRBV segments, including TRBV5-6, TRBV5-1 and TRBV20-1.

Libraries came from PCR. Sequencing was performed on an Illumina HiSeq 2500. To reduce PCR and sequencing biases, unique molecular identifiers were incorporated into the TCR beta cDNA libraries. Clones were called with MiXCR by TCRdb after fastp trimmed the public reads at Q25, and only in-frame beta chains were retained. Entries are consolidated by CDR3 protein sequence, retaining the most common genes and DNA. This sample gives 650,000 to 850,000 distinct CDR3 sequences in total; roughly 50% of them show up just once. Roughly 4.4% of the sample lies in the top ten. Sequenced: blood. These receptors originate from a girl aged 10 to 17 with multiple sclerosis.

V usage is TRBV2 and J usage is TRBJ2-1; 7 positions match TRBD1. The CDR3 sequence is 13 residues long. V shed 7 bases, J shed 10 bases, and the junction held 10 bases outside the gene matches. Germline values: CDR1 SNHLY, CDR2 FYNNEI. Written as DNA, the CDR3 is TGTGCCAGCACCGGGACAGATTTTGCGGAGCAGTTCTTC. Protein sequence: CASTGTDFAEQFF.

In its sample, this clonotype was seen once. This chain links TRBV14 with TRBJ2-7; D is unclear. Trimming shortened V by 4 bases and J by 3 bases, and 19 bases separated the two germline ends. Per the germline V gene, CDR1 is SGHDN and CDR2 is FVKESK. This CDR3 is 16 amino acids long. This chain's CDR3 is CASSPRLGQALYEQYF. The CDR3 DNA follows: TGTGCCAGCAGCCCTAGGCTAGGGCAGGCCCTCTACGAGCAGTACTTC.

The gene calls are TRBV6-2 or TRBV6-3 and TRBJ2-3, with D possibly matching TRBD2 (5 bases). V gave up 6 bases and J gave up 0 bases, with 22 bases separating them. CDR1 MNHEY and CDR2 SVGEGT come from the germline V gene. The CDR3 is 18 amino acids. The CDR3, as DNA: TGTGCCAGCAGCCCCCGGAGGCAGGCGTTCTCCAGCACAGATACGCAGTATTTT. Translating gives CASSPRRQAFSSTDTQYF.

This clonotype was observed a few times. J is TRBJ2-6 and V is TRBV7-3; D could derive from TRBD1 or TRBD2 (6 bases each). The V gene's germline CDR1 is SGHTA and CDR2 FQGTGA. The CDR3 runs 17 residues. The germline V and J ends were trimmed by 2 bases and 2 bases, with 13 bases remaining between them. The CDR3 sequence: CASSLLRGQAGANVLTF. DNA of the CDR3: TGTGCCAGCAGCTTACTCCGGGGGCAAGCTGGGGCCAACGTCCTGACTTTC.

As DNA, the CDR3 is TGCGCCAGCAGCTATCAGGGTACGGAGACCCAGTACTTC. Translating gives CASSYQGTETQYF. V usage is TRBV5-1 and J usage is TRBJ2-5; perhaps TRBD1 as D (5 bases). Germline loops: CDR1 SGHRS, CDR2 YFSETQ. CDR3 length equals 13 residues. Trimming took 3 bases from V and 5 from J, leaving 11 bases between them.

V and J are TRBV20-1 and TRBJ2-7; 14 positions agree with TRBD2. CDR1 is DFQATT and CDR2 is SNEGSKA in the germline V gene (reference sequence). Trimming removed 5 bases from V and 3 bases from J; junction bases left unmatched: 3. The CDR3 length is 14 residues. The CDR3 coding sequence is TGCAGTGCTTGGGGGACTAGCGGGAGCTACGAGCAGTACTTC. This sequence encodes CSAWGTSGSYEQYF.

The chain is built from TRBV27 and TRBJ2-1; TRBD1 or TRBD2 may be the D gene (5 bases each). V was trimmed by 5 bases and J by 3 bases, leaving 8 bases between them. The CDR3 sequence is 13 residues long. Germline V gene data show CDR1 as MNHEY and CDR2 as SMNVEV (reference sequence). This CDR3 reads CASSGTLYNEQFF. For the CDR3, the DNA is TGTGCCAGCAGTGGGACCCTCTACAATGAGCAGTTCTTC.

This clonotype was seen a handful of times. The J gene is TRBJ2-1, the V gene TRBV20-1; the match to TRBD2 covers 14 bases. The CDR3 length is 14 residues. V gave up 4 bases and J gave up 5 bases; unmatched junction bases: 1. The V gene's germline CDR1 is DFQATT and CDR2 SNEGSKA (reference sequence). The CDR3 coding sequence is TGCAGTGCTACGGGACTAGCGGGGGACAATGAGCAGTTCTTC. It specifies CSATGLAGDNEQFF.

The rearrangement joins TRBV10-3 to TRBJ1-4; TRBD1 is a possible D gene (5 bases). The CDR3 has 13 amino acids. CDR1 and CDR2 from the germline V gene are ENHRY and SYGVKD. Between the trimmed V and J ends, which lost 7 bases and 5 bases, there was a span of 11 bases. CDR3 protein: CAIKRGPNEKLFF. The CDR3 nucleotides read TGTGCCATCAAGAGGGGACCCAATGAAAAACTGTTTTTT.

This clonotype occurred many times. The CDR3 spells CSVSITEQFF. The CDR3 DNA follows: TGCAGCGTTAGTATCACCGAGCAGTTCTTC. The chain combines TRBV29-1 with TRBJ2-1; D is unresolved. The germline CDR1 and CDR2 sequences are SQVTM and ANQGSEA. The CDR3 contains 10 residues. Trimming stripped 5 bases from V and 10 bases from J, with 9 bases between.

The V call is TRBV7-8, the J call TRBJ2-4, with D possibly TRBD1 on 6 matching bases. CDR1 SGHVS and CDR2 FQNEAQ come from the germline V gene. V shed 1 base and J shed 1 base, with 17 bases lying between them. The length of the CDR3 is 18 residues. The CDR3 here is CASSLGPRGSSAKNIQYF. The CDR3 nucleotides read TGTGCCAGCAGCTTAGGCCCGAGGGGGTCTTCGGCCAAAAACATTCAGTACTTC.

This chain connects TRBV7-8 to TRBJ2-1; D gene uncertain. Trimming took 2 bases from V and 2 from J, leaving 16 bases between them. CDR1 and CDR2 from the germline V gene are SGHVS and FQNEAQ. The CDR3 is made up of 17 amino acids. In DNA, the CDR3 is TGTGCCAGCAGCTTAAATAGGCCGTTTGGAGCCTACAATGAGCAGTTCTTC. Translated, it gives CASSLNRPFGAYNEQFF.

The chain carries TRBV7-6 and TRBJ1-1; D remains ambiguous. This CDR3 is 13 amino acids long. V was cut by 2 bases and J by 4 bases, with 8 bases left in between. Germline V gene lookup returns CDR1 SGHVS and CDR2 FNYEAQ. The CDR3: CASSLMAGTEAFF. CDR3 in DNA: TGTGCCAGCAGCTTAATGGCAGGCACTGAAGCTTTCTTT.

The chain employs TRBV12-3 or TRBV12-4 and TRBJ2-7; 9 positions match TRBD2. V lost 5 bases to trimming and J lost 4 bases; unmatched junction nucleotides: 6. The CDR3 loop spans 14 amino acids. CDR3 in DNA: TGTGCCAGCAGTCACCTAGCGGGGCCGTACGAGCAGTACTTC. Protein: CASSHLAGPYEQYF.

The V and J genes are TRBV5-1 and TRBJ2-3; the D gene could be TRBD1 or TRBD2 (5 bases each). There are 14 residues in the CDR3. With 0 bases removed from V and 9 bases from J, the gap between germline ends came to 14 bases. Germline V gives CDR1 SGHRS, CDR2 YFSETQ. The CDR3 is CASSLVAGDGTQYF. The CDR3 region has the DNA TGCGCCAGCAGCTTGGTGGCCGGGGACGGCACGCAGTATTTT.

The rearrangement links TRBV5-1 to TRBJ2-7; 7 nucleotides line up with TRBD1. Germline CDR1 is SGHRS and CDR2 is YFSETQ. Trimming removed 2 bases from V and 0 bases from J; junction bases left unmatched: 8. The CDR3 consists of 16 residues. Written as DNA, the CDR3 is TGCGCCAGCAGCTTCAGACAGGGCGTTACCTCCTACGAGCAGTACTTC. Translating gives CASSFRQGVTSYEQYF.

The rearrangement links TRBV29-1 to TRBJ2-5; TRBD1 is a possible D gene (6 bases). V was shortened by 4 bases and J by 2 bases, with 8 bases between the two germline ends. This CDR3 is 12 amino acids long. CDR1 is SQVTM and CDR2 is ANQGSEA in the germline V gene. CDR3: CSVVTGQETQYF. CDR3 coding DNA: TGCAGCGTTGTTACAGGGCAAGAGACCCAGTACTTC.

The CDR3 region is CSVCPVREGVVQETQYF. Here the CDR3 DNA reads TGCAGCGTTTGCCCGGTCAGGGAAGGGGTGGTTCAAGAGACCCAGTACTTC. This chain links TRBV29-1 with TRBJ2-5, with D possibly being TRBD1 (5 bases). The germline V gene has CDR1 SQVTM and CDR2 ANQGSEA. CDR3 length: 17 amino acids. Trimming took off 5 bases at V and 2 bases at J, with 24 bases between the two ends.

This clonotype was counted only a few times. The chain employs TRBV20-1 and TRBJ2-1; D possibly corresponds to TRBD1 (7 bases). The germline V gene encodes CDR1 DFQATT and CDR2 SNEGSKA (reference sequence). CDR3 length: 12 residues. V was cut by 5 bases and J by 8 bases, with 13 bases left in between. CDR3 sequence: CSAGQGEDEQFF. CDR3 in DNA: TGCAGTGCTGGGCAGGGGGAGGATGAGCAGTTCTTC.

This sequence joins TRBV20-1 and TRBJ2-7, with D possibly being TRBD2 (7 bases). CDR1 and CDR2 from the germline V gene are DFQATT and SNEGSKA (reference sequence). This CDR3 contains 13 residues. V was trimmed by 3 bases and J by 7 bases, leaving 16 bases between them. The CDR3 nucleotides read TGCAGTGCTAGGGGACGGGGGGCCGGGGAGCAGTACTTC. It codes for CSARGRGAGEQYF.

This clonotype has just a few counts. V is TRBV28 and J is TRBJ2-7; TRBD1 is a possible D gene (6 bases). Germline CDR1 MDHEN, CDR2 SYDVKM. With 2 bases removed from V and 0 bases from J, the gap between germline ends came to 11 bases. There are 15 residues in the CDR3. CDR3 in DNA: TGTGCCAGCAGTTTAAGGCAGGACAGCTCCTACGAGCAGTACTTC. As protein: CASSLRQDSSYEQYF.

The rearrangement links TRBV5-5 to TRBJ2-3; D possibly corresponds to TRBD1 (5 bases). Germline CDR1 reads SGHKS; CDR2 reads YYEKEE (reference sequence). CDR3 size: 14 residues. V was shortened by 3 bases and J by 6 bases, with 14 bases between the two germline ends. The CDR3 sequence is CASSSDAGLDTQYF. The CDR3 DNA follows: TGTGCCAGCAGCTCTGACGCAGGGCTTGATACGCAGTATTTT.

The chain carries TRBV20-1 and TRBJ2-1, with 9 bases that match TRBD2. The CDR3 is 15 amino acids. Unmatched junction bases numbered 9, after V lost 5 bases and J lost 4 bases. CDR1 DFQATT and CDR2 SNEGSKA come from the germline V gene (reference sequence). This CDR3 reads CSAHESSGGYNEQFF. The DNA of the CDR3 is TGCAGTGCTCATGAGTCCAGCGGGGGGTACAATGAGCAGTTCTTC.

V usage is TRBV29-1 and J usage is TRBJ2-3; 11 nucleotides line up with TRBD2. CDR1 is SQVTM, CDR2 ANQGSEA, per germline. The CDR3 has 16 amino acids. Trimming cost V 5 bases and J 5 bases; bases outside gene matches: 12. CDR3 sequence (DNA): TGCAGCGTTTTGGGACTAGCGGCAGGGAATCAAGATACGCAGTATTTT. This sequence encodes CSVLGLAAGNQDTQYF.

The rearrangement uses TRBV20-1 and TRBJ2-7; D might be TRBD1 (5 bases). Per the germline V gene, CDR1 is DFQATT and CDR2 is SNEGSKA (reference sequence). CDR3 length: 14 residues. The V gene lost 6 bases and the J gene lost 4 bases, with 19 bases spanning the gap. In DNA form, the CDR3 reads TGCAGTGCCAATCGTATTGACAGAAATTACGAGCAGTACTTC. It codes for CSANRIDRNYEQYF.

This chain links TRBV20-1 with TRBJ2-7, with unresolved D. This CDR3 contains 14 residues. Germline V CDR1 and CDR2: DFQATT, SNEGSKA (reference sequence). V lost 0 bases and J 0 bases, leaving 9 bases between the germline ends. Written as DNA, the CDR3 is TGCAGTGCTAGAGAAGGGCGAAACTCCTACGAGCAGTACTTC. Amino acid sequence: CSAREGRNSYEQYF.

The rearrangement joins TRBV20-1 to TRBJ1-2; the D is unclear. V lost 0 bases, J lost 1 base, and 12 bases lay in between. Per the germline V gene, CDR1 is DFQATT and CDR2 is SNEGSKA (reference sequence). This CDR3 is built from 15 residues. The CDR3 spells CSARDRRWSNYGYTF. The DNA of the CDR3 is TGCAGTGCTAGAGATAGGCGGTGGAGTAACTATGGCTACACCTTC.

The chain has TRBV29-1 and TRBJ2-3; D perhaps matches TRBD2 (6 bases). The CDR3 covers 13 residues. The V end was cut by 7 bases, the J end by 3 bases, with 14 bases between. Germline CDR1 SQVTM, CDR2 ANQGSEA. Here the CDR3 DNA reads TGCAGCGCAACCCGCGGGGTAACAGATACGCAGTATTTT. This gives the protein CSATRGVTDTQYF.

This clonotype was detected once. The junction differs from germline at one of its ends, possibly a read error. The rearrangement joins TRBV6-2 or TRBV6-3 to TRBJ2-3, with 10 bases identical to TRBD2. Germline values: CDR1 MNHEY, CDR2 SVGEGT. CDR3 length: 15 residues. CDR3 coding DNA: TGTGCCAGCAGCTACCTAGCGGGAGCCGGAGATACGCGGTATTTT. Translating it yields CASSYLAGAGDTRYF.

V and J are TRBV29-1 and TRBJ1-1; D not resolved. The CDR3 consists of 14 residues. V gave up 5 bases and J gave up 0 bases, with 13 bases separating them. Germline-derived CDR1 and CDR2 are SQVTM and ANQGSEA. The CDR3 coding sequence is TGCAGCGTTCACTATACGGAGCTGAACACTGAAGCTTTCTTT. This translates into CSVHYTELNTEAFF.

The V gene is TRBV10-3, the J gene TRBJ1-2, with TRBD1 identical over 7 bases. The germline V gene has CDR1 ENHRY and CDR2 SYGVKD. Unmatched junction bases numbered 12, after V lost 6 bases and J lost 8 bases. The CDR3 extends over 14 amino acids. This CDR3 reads CAIRTATGERGYTF. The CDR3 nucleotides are TGTGCCATCAGGACCGCTACAGGGGAGAGAGGCTACACCTTC.

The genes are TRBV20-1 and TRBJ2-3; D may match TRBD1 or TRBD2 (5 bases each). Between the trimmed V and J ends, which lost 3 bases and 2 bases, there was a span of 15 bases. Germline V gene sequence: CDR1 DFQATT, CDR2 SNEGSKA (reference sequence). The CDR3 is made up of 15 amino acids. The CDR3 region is CSASRASRVTDTQYF. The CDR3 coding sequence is TGCAGTGCTAGCAGGGCTAGCCGGGTCACAGATACGCAGTATTTT.